A single sample is the source of the 23 T cell receptor beta chains below, sequenced in a study of Graves' ophthalmopathy and Graves' hyperthyroidism. The authors amplified TCR beta CDR3 regions from RNA transcripts. The first round was an RT-PCR with HTBI primers, and the second round was a multiplex PCR. A single record per CDR3 protein comes from TCRdb applying MiXCR to the multiplex PCR reads. The sample includes 300,000 to 450,000 distinct CDR3 sequences, about a sixth seen only once; the top ten take 2.4%. The source material was peripheral blood. All receptors derive from an adult woman with stable Graves' hyperthyroidism.

With regard to this clonotype: One end of the junction does not line up with germline, which may come from a read error. The V gene is TRBV6-2 or TRBV6-3, the J gene TRBJ2-2, with a tentative D call TRBD2 (5 bases). The CDR3 is 15 residues long. CDR1 and CDR2 (germline): MNHEY, SVGEGT. Written as DNA, the CDR3 is TGTGCCAGCAGTTACCGGGGTACGAACACCGGGGAGCTGTGGTTT. It is translated as CASSYRGTNTGELWF.

This clonotype was recorded many times. V and J are TRBV11-1 and TRBJ2-2; TRBD1 agrees at 7 bases. Germline CDR1 SGHAT, CDR2 FQDESV (reference sequence). The CDR3 runs 16 residues. V shed 5 bases, J shed 4 bases, and the junction held 10 bases outside the gene matches. CDR3 sequence: CASSPQTGFGTGELFF. The CDR3 region has the DNA TGTGCCAGCAGCCCTCAGACAGGGTTCGGCACCGGGGAGCTGTTTTTT. Looking up the rest from reference TRBV11-1 and TRBJ2-2 gives the full variable domain: EAEVAQSPRYKITEKSQAVAFWCDPISGHATLYWYRQILGQGPELLVQFQDESVVDDSQLPKDRFSAERLKGVDSTLKIQPAELGDSAMYLCASSPQTGFGTGELFFGEGSRLTVL.

This clonotype appeared many times. The chain joins TRBV12-3 or TRBV12-4 to TRBJ2-2, with D unclear. Trimming left V 5 bases short and J 6 bases short, with 4 bases between. The CDR3 is 11 residues long. The CDR3 loop reads CASSQPGELFF. The CDR3 DNA reads as TGTGCCAGCAGTCAGCCCGGGGAGCTGTTTTTT.

At least ten counts were recorded for this clonotype. V usage is TRBV18 and J usage is TRBJ2-5; 10 bases match TRBD2. Germline CDR1 and CDR2: KGHSH and LQKENI. This CDR3 spans 16 amino acids. V was clipped by 0 bases and J by 5 bases; unmatched bases: 6. The CDR3 sequence is CASSPPAGGFAETQYF. CDR3 bases: TGTGCCAGCTCACCACCAGCGGGAGGGTTTGCGGAGACCCAGTACTTC.

In its sample, this clonotype was seen many times. The chain uses TRBV12-3 or TRBV12-4 and TRBJ2-5; TRBD2 matches 13 bases. The CDR3 spans 20 residues. With V trimmed by 3 bases and J by 5 bases, 18 bases remained unmatched. The CDR3 DNA sequence: TGTGCCAGCAGTTTGGTCGTAGGGACTAGCGGGATTTGGGTTGTTGAGACCCAGTACTTC. As protein: CASSLVVGTSGIWVVETQYF.

This rearrangement joins TRBV4-1 to TRBJ2-2; 12 bases fit TRBD2. Germline-derived CDR1 and CDR2 are MGHRA and YSYEKL. CDR3 size: 20 residues. After removal of 0 bases from V and 5 bases from J, the junction contained 13 bases not matched to a gene. CDR3: CASSQDALTSGRLATGELFF. CDR3 nucleotides: TGCGCCAGCAGCCAAGATGCCCTAACTAGCGGGAGGTTGGCGACCGGGGAGCTGTTTTTT.

This clonotype was counted at least ten times. The chain couples TRBV12-5 to TRBJ1-1; the D is unclear. The CDR3 consists of 14 residues. Trimming cost V 0 bases and J 7 bases, with 12 bases left between them. CDR1 and CDR2 from the germline V gene are LGHNT and FRNRAP. This CDR3 reads CASGLVPGEHEAFF. CDR3 nucleotides: TGTGCTAGTGGTTTGGTTCCGGGCGAGCATGAAGCTTTCTTT.

This clonotype was counted many times. This sequence joins TRBV12-3 or TRBV12-4 and TRBJ2-7; no clear D. This CDR3 region has 13 residues. V was cut by 5 bases and J by 5 bases, with 13 bases left in between. The CDR3: CASSPPDWNEQYF. The CDR3 DNA sequence: TGTGCCAGCAGTCCCCCCGACTGGAACGAGCAGTACTTC.

This clonotype occurred many times. The chain employs TRBV6-1 and TRBJ2-7, with TRBD2 matching 8 bases. Germline V gene lookup returns CDR1 MNHNS and CDR2 SASEGT. The CDR3 is 15 amino acids. Trimming removed 6 bases from V and 7 bases from J; junction bases left unmatched: 14. The chain's CDR3 is CASSRTDSGNREQYF. The CDR3 coding sequence is TGTGCCAGCAGCCGAACCGATAGCGGGAATCGGGAGCAGTACTTC.

This clonotype was seen repeatedly, ten times or more. This rearrangement joins TRBV12-3 or TRBV12-4 to TRBJ2-2, with 9 bases matching TRBD1. This CDR3 spans 18 amino acids. V was clipped by 5 bases and J by 3 bases; unmatched bases: 13. CDR3: CASSHLKNRGQDTGELFF. Written as DNA, the CDR3 is TGTGCCAGCAGTCACCTTAAGAACAGGGGGCAGGACACCGGGGAGCTGTTTTTT.

V and J are TRBV12-3 or TRBV12-4 and TRBJ1-1; unclear D gene. Trimming took 8 bases from V and 3 from J, leaving 16 bases between them. The CDR3 is 14 residues long. The CDR3 DNA reads TGTGCCAGCGGATTTAGGGCGGGAGACACTGAAGCTTTCTTT. Residues: CASGFRAGDTEAFF.

To note about this clonotype: A much larger clone differs from this one at a single base, so this may be a read error. The rearrangement joins TRBV30 to TRBJ2-7; 7 bases map to TRBD2. Germline V gene sequence: CDR1 GTSNPN, CDR2 SVGIG (reference sequence). This CDR3 is built from 14 residues. The CDR3 DNA follows: TGTGCCTGGGGGACGGGGGGAACCTCCGACGAGCAGTACTTC. Translating gives CAWGTGGTSDEQYF. The full variable domain, its missing parts supplied by reference TRBV30 and TRBJ2-7, is SQTIHQWPATLVQPVGSPLSLECTVEGTSNPNLYWYRQAAGRGLQLLFYSVGIGQISSEVPQNLSASRPQDRQFILSSKKLLLSDSGFYLCAWGTGGTSDEQYFGPGTRLTVT.

Many counts were recorded for this clonotype. The chain couples TRBV2 to TRBJ2-5; D might be TRBD1 or TRBD2, each matching 5 bases. The CDR3 is 14 residues long. V dropped 6 bases and J dropped 5 bases, with 16 bases sitting between them. Looked up from germline, CDR1 is SNHLY and CDR2 is FYNNEI. The CDR3 bases are TGTGCCAGCAGAGGGACCTACTTAAAGGAGACCCAGTACTTC. This translates into CASRGTYLKETQYF.

The chain has TRBV25-1 and TRBJ2-5; D may correspond to TRBD1 or TRBD2 (5 bases each). Trimming cost V 5 bases and J 5 bases, with 18 bases left between them. CDR1 is MGHDK, CDR2 SYGVNS, per germline. CDR3 length: 15 amino acids. CDR3 sequence (DNA): TGTGCCAGCAGTCCCCGAGGGGAGTGGGATGAGACCCAGTACTTC. Translated, it gives CASSPRGEWDETQYF.

This clonotype was found many times. This rearrangement joins TRBV12-5 to TRBJ1-1; 10 bases agree with TRBD1. Germline lookup yields CDR1 LGHNT and CDR2 FRNRAP. The trim removed 4 bases at V and 3 bases at J, leaving 17 bases unmatched. The CDR3 runs 19 residues. The CDR3 bases are TGTGCTAGTGGTTGGGACAGGGGTGGACCTCATCTCTTCGACACTGAAGCTTTCTTT. Its protein product is CASGWDRGGPHLFDTEAFF.

The table lists this clonotype with many counts. The chain joins TRBV24-1 to TRBJ2-5; TRBD1 might be the D (6 bases). With 4 bases removed from V and 0 bases from J, the gap between germline ends came to 23 bases. Germline CDR1 is KGHDR and CDR2 is SFDVKD. This CDR3 has 19 amino acids. CDR3 DNA sequence: TGTGCCACCAGTGACGCCGACAGGACTCCACCCGGGTACCAAGAGACCCAGTACTTC. Protein sequence: CATSDADRTPPGYQETQYF.

The J gene is TRBJ2-7, the V gene TRBV6-1; D unclear. Trimming stripped 7 bases from V and 3 bases from J, with 13 bases between. This CDR3 has 13 amino acids. CDR1 and CDR2 (germline): MNHNS, SASEGT. CDR3 DNA: TGTGCCAGCACCTACGTGGGCCACTACGAGCAGTACTTC. Protein product: CASTYVGHYEQYF.

This clonotype was seen many times. This sequence joins TRBV7-8 and TRBJ1-2, with 7 bases identical to TRBD1. V shed 5 bases, J shed 8 bases, and the junction held 17 bases outside the gene matches. Germline V lookup: CDR1 SGHVS, CDR2 FQNEAQ. This CDR3 region has 16 residues. The CDR3 is CASSPILADRAGGYTF. For the CDR3, the DNA is TGTGCCAGCAGCCCCATACTTGCCGACAGGGCCGGCGGCTACACCTTC.

On this clonotype itself: Given a much more abundant clone one base away, this may be a read error. The chain combines TRBV9 with TRBJ2-7; 9 bases line up with TRBD1. The length of the CDR3 is 13 residues. CDR1 is SGDLS and CDR2 is YYNGEE in the germline V gene. The CDR3 reads CGSSAGQGYEQYF. The CDR3 DNA sequence: TGTGGCAGCAGCGCGGGACAGGGCTACGAGCAGTACTTC.

This clonotype was recorded many times. The chain carries TRBV20-1 and TRBJ1-1; perhaps TRBD1 as D (5 bases). V was shortened by 2 bases and J by 2 bases, with 12 bases between the two germline ends. This CDR3 has 14 amino acids. Germline V lookup: CDR1 DFQATT, CDR2 SNEGSKA (reference sequence). DNA of the CDR3: TGCAGTGCTAGATTTCCAGGGCTAAACACTGAAGCTTTCTTT. Translated, it gives CSARFPGLNTEAFF.

The chain is built from TRBV10-3 and TRBJ2-6, with D tentatively TRBD1 (6 bases). V was pared by 6 bases and J by 1 base, with 13 bases between. This CDR3 comprises 16 residues. From germline, CDR1 is ENHRY and CDR2 SYGVKD. CDR3 in amino acids: CAIRTGVGSGANVLTF. Written as DNA, the CDR3 is TGTGCCATCAGGACAGGAGTCGGTTCTGGGGCCAACGTCCTGACTTTC.

This chain connects TRBV6-1 to TRBJ1-1; no definite D call. V gave up 7 bases and J gave up 6 bases, with 15 bases separating them. The germline CDR1 and CDR2 sequences are MNHNS and SASEGT. CDR3 length: 13 residues. Here the CDR3 DNA reads TGTGCCAGCACCTACCGGGCGGACGCTGAAGCTTTCTTT. Residues: CASTYRADAEAFF.

This clonotype was seen ten or more times. The chain recombines TRBV5-1 with TRBJ1-1; 7 nucleotides match TRBD1. CDR3 length: 15 amino acids. Per the germline V gene, CDR1 is SGHRS and CDR2 is YFSETQ. Trimming at V came to 4 bases and at J to 1 base, leaving 7 bases not matched to a gene. The CDR3 here is CASSPGTAKNTEAFF. CDR3 DNA: TGCGCCAGCAGCCCCGGGACAGCGAAGAACACTGAAGCTTTCTTT.